Listed below are T cell receptor beta chains from one sample, sequenced in a study of identical twins. TCRdb recomputed calls from the 5' RACE reads with MiXCR, one row per CDR3 protein. Of 210,000 or so distinct CDR3 sequences in the sample, around 8% are singletons; the top ten hold 1.5% to 2.5%. The same data also contributed to another study, on yellow fever vaccine responses in identical twins.

Sequencing input: memory (CD45RO+) T cells sorted from blood. The origin of the receptors is a woman between 18 and 29 years old in good health. Both conserved end residues are part of each CDR3. A D gene is named only where the DNA matches it firmly. Only some rows state a clone size, as once, few, many or a class for expanded clones.

j_gene: TRBJ1-2; abundance: -; v_gene: TRBV15; d_gene: TRBD1; CDR3aa: CATSGRAHRGYGYTF; CDR3nt: TGTGCCACCAGCGGTCGAGCGCACAGGGGCTATGGCTACACCTTC
j_gene: TRBJ2-2; abundance: -; v_gene: TRBV20-1; d_gene: -; CDR3aa: CSAREAREDAGELFF; CDR3nt: TGCAGTGCTAGAGAAGCCAGGGAGGATGCCGGGGAGCTGTTTTTT
j_gene: TRBJ2-1; abundance: many; v_gene: TRBV29-1; d_gene: TRBD1; CDR3aa: CSVDRGAYNEQFF; CDR3nt: TGCAGCGTGGACAGGGGCGCATACAATGAGCAGTTCTTC
j_gene: TRBJ2-3; abundance: -; v_gene: TRBV7-7; d_gene: -; CDR3aa: CASSFGPTDTQYF; CDR3nt: TGTGCTAGCAGCTTCGGGCCAACAGATACGCAGTATTTT
j_gene: TRBJ2-1; abundance: few; v_gene: TRBV7-7; d_gene: -; CDR3aa: CASSLGEGGDEQFF; CDR3nt: TGTGCTAGCAGCTTGGGGGAGGGGGGCGATGAGCAGTTCTTC
j_gene: TRBJ2-6; abundance: few; v_gene: TRBV5-1; d_gene: -; CDR3aa: CASSSGFDSGANVLTF; CDR3nt: TGCGCCAGCAGCTCAGGGTTCGACTCTGGGGCCAACGTCCTGACTTTC
j_gene: TRBJ2-7; abundance: -; v_gene: TRBV20-1; d_gene: TRBD2; CDR3aa: CSARSGGYSYKQYF; CDR3nt: TGCAGTGCTAGGAGCGGGGGCTACTCCTACAAGCAGTACTTC
j_gene: TRBJ1-4; abundance: many; v_gene: TRBV15; d_gene: -; CDR3aa: CATSRVLKTGDNEKLFF; CDR3nt: TGTGCCACCAGCAGAGTACTGAAGACAGGAGATAATGAAAAACTGTTTTTT
j_gene: TRBJ2-7; abundance: -; v_gene: TRBV4-1; d_gene: -; CDR3aa: CASSQVTAYEQYF; CDR3nt: TGCGCCAGCAGCCAAGTGACAGCTTACGAGCAGTACTTC
j_gene: TRBJ2-7; abundance: few; v_gene: TRBV20-1; d_gene: TRBD1; CDR3aa: CSARRTGNSYEQYF; CDR3nt: TGCAGTGCCAGAAGGACAGGGAACTCCTACGAGCAGTACTTC
j_gene: TRBJ1-5; abundance: many; v_gene: TRBV5-1; d_gene: -; CDR3aa: CASSSLLGQPQHF; CDR3nt: TGCGCCAGCAGCTCCCTATTGGGACAGCCCCAGCATTTT
j_gene: TRBJ1-1; abundance: few; v_gene: TRBV7-9; d_gene: -; CDR3aa: CASSPVLSGDTEAFF; CDR3nt: TGTGCCAGCAGCCCAGTGTTATCAGGGGACACTGAAGCTTTCTTT
j_gene: TRBJ2-3; abundance: -; v_gene: TRBV7-9; d_gene: -; CDR3aa: CASSLVQAWADTQYF; CDR3nt: TGTGCCAGCAGCTTAGTACAGGCCTGGGCAGATACGCAGTATTTT
j_gene: TRBJ2-1; abundance: few; v_gene: TRBV6-5; d_gene: -; CDR3aa: CASSYGGHEQFF; CDR3nt: TGTGCCAGCAGTTACGGGGGACATGAGCAGTTCTTC
j_gene: TRBJ1-1; abundance: few; v_gene: TRBV4-2; d_gene: -; CDR3aa: CASSQFIGITEAFF; CDR3nt: TGTGCCAGCAGCCAATTCATAGGGATCACTGAAGCTTTCTTT
j_gene: TRBJ2-3; abundance: many; v_gene: TRBV4-2; d_gene: TRBD2; CDR3aa: CASSRVLAGFDTQYF; CDR3nt: TGTGCCAGCAGCCGCGTACTAGCGGGGTTTGATACGCAGTATTTT
j_gene: TRBJ2-5; abundance: many; v_gene: TRBV7-8; d_gene: -; CDR3aa: CASSPLLETQYF; CDR3nt: TGTGCCAGCAGCCCCCTGTTGGAGACCCAGTACTTC
j_gene: TRBJ2-7; abundance: -; v_gene: TRBV21-1; d_gene: -; CDR3aa: CASSTPGTSGTSESSYEQYF; CDR3nt: TGTGCCAGCAGCACCCCGGGGACTAGCGGGACCAGTGAAAGCTCCTACGAGCAGTACTTC
j_gene: TRBJ2-7; abundance: few; v_gene: TRBV2; d_gene: -; CDR3aa: CASSVDSKLYEQYF; CDR3nt: TGTGCCAGCAGTGTGGACAGCAAGCTGTACGAGCAGTACTTC
j_gene: TRBJ2-3; abundance: many; v_gene: TRBV11-2; d_gene: -; CDR3aa: CASSPLSSDTQYF; CDR3nt: TGTGCCAGCAGCCCCTTATCGTCCGATACGCAGTATTTT
j_gene: TRBJ1-4; abundance: -; v_gene: TRBV20-1; d_gene: TRBD1; CDR3aa: CSAVQGAGEKLFF; CDR3nt: TGCAGTGCTGTACAGGGGGCTGGTGAAAAACTGTTTTTT
j_gene: TRBJ2-7; abundance: many; v_gene: TRBV7-9; d_gene: -; CDR3aa: CASSFGPGSHYEQYF; CDR3nt: TGTGCCAGCAGCTTTGGACCGGGATCCCATTACGAGCAGTACTTC
j_gene: TRBJ2-7; abundance: few; v_gene: TRBV6-2/TRBV6-3; d_gene: -; CDR3aa: CASSYTRDGPYEQYF; CDR3nt: TGTGCCAGCAGTTACACCCGGGACGGGCCCTACGAGCAGTACTTC
j_gene: TRBJ2-5; abundance: many; v_gene: TRBV7-2; d_gene: TRBD2; CDR3aa: CASSLSGGAWETQYF; CDR3nt: TGTGCCAGCAGCTTAAGCGGGGGGGCATGGGAGACCCAGTACTTC
j_gene: TRBJ1-2; abundance: few; v_gene: TRBV14; d_gene: -; CDR3aa: CASSQLRGAVTYGYTF; CDR3nt: TGTGCCAGCAGCCAACTTAGGGGGGCCGTGACCTATGGCTACACCTTC
j_gene: TRBJ1-1; abundance: few; v_gene: TRBV20-1; d_gene: TRBD1; CDR3aa: CSADRDSEAFF; CDR3nt: TGCAGTGCCGACCGGGACAGTGAAGCTTTCTTT
j_gene: TRBJ1-4; abundance: -; v_gene: TRBV6-1; d_gene: -; CDR3aa: CASSRRIATNEKLFF; CDR3nt: TGTGCCAGCAGTCGACGGATTGCAACTAATGAAAAACTGTTTTTT
j_gene: TRBJ2-1; abundance: -; v_gene: TRBV5-6; d_gene: -; CDR3aa: CASSFRAGSYNEQFF; CDR3nt: TGTGCCAGCAGCTTTCGGGCGGGATCCTACAATGAGCAGTTCTTC
j_gene: TRBJ2-4; abundance: -; v_gene: TRBV15; d_gene: -; CDR3aa: CATSRSGTEGAKNIQYF; CDR3nt: TGTGCCACCAGCAGATCAGGGACGGAGGGGGCCAAAAACATTCAGTACTTC
j_gene: TRBJ2-2; abundance: few; v_gene: TRBV4-3; d_gene: TRBD1; CDR3aa: CASSPGTAKMNTGELFF; CDR3nt: TGCGCCAGCAGCCCCGGGACAGCAAAAATGAACACCGGGGAGCTGTTTTTT
j_gene: TRBJ2-3; abundance: few; v_gene: TRBV7-9; d_gene: TRBD1; CDR3aa: CASSPGQGASTDTQYF; CDR3nt: TGTGCCAGCAGCCCCGGACAGGGGGCTAGCACAGATACGCAGTATTTT
j_gene: TRBJ2-1; abundance: many; v_gene: TRBV29-1; d_gene: -; CDR3aa: CSVGGGPPSRNEQFF; CDR3nt: TGCAGCGTTGGGGGCGGACCTCCCAGTAGAAATGAGCAGTTCTTC
j_gene: TRBJ2-7; abundance: -; v_gene: TRBV7-9; d_gene: TRBD2; CDR3aa: CASSPGGMKYEQYF; CDR3nt: TGTGCCAGCAGCCCCGGGGGGATGAAATACGAGCAGTACTTC
j_gene: TRBJ2-2; abundance: many; v_gene: TRBV12-3/TRBV12-4; d_gene: -; CDR3aa: CASRGTLNTGELFF; CDR3nt: TGTGCCAGCAGAGGGACACTAAACACCGGGGAGCTGTTTTTT
j_gene: TRBJ2-3; abundance: many; v_gene: TRBV7-9; d_gene: -; CDR3aa: CASSFGGAADTQYF; CDR3nt: TGTGCCAGCAGCTTCGGTGGGGCGGCAGATACGCAGTATTTT
j_gene: TRBJ2-1; abundance: many; v_gene: TRBV28; d_gene: -; CDR3aa: CASSLQGNEQFF; CDR3nt: TGTGCCAGCAGTTTACAGGGCAATGAGCAGTTCTTC
j_gene: TRBJ1-6; abundance: many; v_gene: TRBV18; d_gene: -; CDR3aa: CASSELDNSPLHF; CDR3nt: TGTGCCAGCTCGGAGTTGGATAATTCACCCCTCCACTTT
j_gene: TRBJ1-4; abundance: -; v_gene: TRBV4-2; d_gene: -; CDR3aa: CAISPGDEKLFF; CDR3nt: TGTGCCATCAGCCCCGGGGATGAAAAACTGTTTTTT
j_gene: TRBJ1-1; abundance: few; v_gene: TRBV5-5; d_gene: -; CDR3aa: CASSRDTPAFF; CDR3nt: TGTGCCAGCAGCAGAGACACCCCTGCCTTCTTT
j_gene: TRBJ2-7; abundance: many; v_gene: TRBV5-1; d_gene: TRBD2; CDR3aa: CASSLRETSGYSYEQYF; CDR3nt: TGCGCCAGCAGCTTGCGTGAGACTAGCGGCTACTCCTACGAGCAGTACTTC